This T cell receptor beta chain emerged from a study of spatial heterogeneity in lung cancer. Study overall: The study found that TCR transcript counts in tumor regions correlated strongly with a matched bulk RNA-seq T cell module score. Notes on the study in general: Mutation counts in tumors were tracked by counts of expanded intratumoral alpha and beta TCRs.

TCRdb analysed the 5' RACE reads with MiXCR anew, one entry per CDR3 protein. Among 25,000 to 30,000 distinct CDR3 sequences, roughly 6.6% were seen once, and the ten largest hold over 20%. With 4 bases clipped from V and 10 bases from J, the junction kept 5 bases outside the gene matches. CDR1 and CDR2 (germline): SGHTA, FQGNSA. This CDR3 has 12 amino acids. Time point noted: sample taken at primary tumor resection. This clonotype was observed at least ten times. Its specificity is not known. The sequence was obtained from a male donor with early-stage non-small cell lung cancer. The rearrangement joins TRBV7-2 to TRBJ1-1; 8 bases match TRBD1. Sequencing used lung tumor tissue, obtained at surgery. CDR3 nucleotides: TGTGCCAGCAGCTGGGGTGGACAGGGAGCTTTCTTT. It translates to CASSWGGQGAFF. The complete variable domain, with remaining parts taken from reference TRBV7-2 and TRBJ1-1, reads GAGVSQSPSNKVTEKGKDVELRCDPISGHTALYWYRQSLGQGLEFLIYFQGNSAPDKSGLPSDRFSAERTGGSVSTLTIQRTQQEDSAVYLCASSWGGQGAFFGQGTRLTVV.